The next 6 T cell receptor beta chains were all read from a single sample in a study of blood T cell repertoires in COVID-19. Here immunoSEQ multiplex PCR was the method, and the copy in TCRdb shows in-frame clones only, minus some. Of around 70,000 clones in the sample, 80% to 90% were seen once. The sample consisted of peripheral blood. Receptors originate from a woman over 75 with active or convalescent COVID-19.

This clone has a handful of counts. V and J are TRBV19 and TRBJ1-2; D is undetermined. The CDR3 extends over 13 amino acids. Germline CDR1 LNHDA, CDR2 SQIVND (reference sequence). With 5 bases removed from V and 5 bases from J, the gap between germline ends came to 12 bases. CDR3 nucleotides: TGTGCCAGTAGTTTACAGATAAATTATGGCTACACCTTC. This encodes CASSLQINYGYTF.

The chain couples TRBV3-1 (or the pseudogene TRBV3-2) to TRBJ2-3, with D hard to call. The CDR3 runs 15 residues. Trimming took off 0 bases at V and 4 bases at J, with 11 bases between the two ends. Germline V gives CDR1 LGHDT, CDR2 YNNKEL (reference sequence). The CDR3 protein is CASSQESLYADTQYF. In DNA form, the CDR3 reads TGTGCCAGCAGCCAAGAATCACTTTATGCAGATACGCAGTATTTT.

The chain uses TRBV6-5 and TRBJ1-2; possible D gene TRBD1, 5 bases. This CDR3 has 15 residues. CDR1 is MNHEY, CDR2 SVGAGI, per germline. V was pared by 2 bases and J by 3 bases, with 13 bases between. The CDR3 sequence: CASSYVRGGYYGYTF. DNA for the CDR3: TGTGCCAGCAGTTACGTTAGGGGCGGATACTATGGCTACACCTTC.

The chain employs TRBV7-2 and TRBJ2-7, with D possibly being TRBD2 (7 bases). This CDR3 is 16 amino acids long. V shed 1 base and J shed 2 bases, with 15 bases lying between them. CDR1 is SGHTA, CDR2 FQGNSA, per germline. The CDR3 loop reads CASSLGVTGGPYEQYF. The CDR3 DNA follows: TGTGCCAGCAGCTTAGGTGTGACGGGGGGCCCCTACGAGCAGTACTTC.

The gene calls are TRBV30 and TRBJ2-7, with D uncertain. Germline loops: CDR1 GTSNPN, CDR2 SVGIG (reference sequence). The CDR3 has 12 amino acids. The V end was cut by 0 bases, the J end by 6 bases, with 9 bases between. In nucleotides, the CDR3 is TGTGCCTGGAGTGTACTTCTCGGCGAGCAGTACTTC. Its protein product is CAWSVLLGEQYF.

V and J are TRBV9 and TRBJ2-1; 8 positions agree with TRBD2. CDR1 and CDR2 from the germline V gene are SGDLS and YYNGEE. J gave up 4 bases and V 0 bases, and 12 bases lay outside the gene matches. The CDR3 has 18 residues. The CDR3 loop is CASSVGLSRGGLYNEQFF. The CDR3 nucleotides are TGTGCCAGCAGCGTAGGACTTAGCCGCGGGGGGCTATACAATGAGCAGTTCTTC.